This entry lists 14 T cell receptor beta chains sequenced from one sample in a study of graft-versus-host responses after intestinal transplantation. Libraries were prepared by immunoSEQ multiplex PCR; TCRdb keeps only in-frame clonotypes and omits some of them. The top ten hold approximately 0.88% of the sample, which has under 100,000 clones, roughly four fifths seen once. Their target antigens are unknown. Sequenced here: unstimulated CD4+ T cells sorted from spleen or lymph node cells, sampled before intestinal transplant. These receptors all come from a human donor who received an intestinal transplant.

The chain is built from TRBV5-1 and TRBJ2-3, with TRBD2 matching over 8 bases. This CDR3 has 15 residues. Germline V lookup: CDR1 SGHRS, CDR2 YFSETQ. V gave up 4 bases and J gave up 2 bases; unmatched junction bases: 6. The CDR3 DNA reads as TGCGCCAGCAGCCCCGGGGGGGCCCTCACAGATACGCAGTATTTT. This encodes CASSPGGALTDTQYF.

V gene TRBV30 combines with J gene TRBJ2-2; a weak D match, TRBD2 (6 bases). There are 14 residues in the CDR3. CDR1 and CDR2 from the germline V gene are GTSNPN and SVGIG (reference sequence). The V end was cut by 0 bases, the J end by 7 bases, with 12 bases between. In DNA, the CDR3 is TGTGCCTGGAGTGTGGGACTCCGCGGCGGGGAGCTGTTTTTT. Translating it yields CAWSVGLRGGELFF.

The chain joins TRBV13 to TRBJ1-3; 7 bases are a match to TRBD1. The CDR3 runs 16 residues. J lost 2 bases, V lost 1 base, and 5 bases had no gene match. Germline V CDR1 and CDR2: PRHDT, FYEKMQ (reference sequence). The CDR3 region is CASSLVGQIAGNTIYF. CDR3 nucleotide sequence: TGTGCCAGCAGCTTAGTGGGACAGATAGCTGGAAACACCATATATTTT. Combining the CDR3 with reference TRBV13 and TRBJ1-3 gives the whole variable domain AAGVIQSPRHLIKEKRETATLKCYPIPRHDTVYWYQQGPGQDPQFLISFYEKMQSDKGSIPDRFSAQQFSDYHSELNMSSLELGDSALYFCASSLVGQIAGNTIYFGEGSWLTVV.

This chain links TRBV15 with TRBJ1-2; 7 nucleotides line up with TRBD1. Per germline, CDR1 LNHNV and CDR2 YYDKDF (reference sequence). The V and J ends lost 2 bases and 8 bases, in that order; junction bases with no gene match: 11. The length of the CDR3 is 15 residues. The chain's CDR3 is CATSRTKQGSRGYTF. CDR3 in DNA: TGTGCCACCAGCAGAACAAAACAGGGGTCACGAGGCTACACCTTC. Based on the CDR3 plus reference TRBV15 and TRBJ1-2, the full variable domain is DAMVIQNPRYQVTQFGKPVTLSCSQTLNHNVMYWYQQKSSQAPKLLFHYYDKDFNNEADTPDNFQSRRPNTSFCFLDIRSPGLGDTAMYLCATSRTKQGSRGYTFGSGTRLTVV.

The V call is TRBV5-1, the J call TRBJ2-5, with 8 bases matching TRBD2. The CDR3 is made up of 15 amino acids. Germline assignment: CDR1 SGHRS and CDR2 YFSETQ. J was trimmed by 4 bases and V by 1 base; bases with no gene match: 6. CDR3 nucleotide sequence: TGCGCCAGCAGCTTGCTCGGGGGGGCCGTAGAGACCCAGTACTTC. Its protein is CASSLLGGAVETQYF.

DNA of the CDR3: TGCGCCAGCAGCCAAGTCGACAGGTGGAATGAAAAACTGTTTTTT. Amino acids: CASSQVDRWNEKLFF. The chain carries TRBV4-1 and TRBJ1-4; weak D call: TRBD1 (6 bases). V was trimmed by 1 base and J by 5 bases, leaving 11 bases between them. The CDR3 totals 15 residues. Germline values: CDR1 MGHRA, CDR2 YSYEKL.

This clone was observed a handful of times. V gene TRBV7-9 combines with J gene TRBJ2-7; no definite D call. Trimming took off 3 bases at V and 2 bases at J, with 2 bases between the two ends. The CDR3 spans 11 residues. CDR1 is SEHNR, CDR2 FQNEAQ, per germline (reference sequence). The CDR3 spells CASSFAYEQYF. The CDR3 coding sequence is TGTGCCAGCAGCTTCGCCTACGAGCAGTACTTC.

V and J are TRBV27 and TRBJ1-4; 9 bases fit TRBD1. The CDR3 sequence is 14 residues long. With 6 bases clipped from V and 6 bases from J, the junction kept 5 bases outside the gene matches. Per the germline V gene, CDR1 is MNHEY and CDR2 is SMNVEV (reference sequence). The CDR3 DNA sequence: TGTGCCAGCAGCCGGGACAGGGAAGATGAAAAACTGTTTTTT. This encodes CASSRDREDEKLFF.

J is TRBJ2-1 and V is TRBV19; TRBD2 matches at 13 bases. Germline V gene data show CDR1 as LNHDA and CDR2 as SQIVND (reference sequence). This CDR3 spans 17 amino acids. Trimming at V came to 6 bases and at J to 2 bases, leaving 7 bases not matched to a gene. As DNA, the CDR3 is TGTGCCAGTAGGGGGACTAGCGGGAAGGGGGCCTACAATGAGCAGTTCTTC. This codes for CASRGTSGKGAYNEQFF.

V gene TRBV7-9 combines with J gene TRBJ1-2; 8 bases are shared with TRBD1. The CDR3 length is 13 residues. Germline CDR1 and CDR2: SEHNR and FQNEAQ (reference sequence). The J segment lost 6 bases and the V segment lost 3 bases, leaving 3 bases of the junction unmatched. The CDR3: CASSLTGDDGYTF. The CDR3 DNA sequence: TGTGCCAGCAGCTTGACAGGGGATGATGGCTACACCTTC.

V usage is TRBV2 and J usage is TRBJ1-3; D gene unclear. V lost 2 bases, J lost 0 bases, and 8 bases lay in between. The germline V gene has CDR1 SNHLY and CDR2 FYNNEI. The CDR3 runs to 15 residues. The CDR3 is CASSESPGSGNTIYF. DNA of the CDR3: TGTGCCAGCAGTGAATCCCCAGGCTCTGGAAACACCATATATTTT.

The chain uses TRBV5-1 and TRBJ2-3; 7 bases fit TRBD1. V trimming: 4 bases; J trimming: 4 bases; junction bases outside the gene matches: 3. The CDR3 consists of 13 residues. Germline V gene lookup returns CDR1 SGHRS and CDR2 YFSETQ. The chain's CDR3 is CASSTTGPDTQYF. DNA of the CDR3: TGCGCCAGCAGCACGACAGGGCCAGATACGCAGTATTTT. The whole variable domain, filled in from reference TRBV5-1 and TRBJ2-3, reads KAGVTQTPRYLIKTRGQQVTLSCSPISGHRSVSWYQQTPGQGLQFLFEYFSETQRNKGNFPGRFSGRQFSNSRSEMNVSTLELGDSALYLCASSTTGPDTQYFGPGTRLTVL.

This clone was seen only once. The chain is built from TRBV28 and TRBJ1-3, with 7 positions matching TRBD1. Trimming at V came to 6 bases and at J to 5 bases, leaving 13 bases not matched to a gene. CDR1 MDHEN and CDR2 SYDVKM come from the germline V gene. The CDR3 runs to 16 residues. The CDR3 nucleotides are TGTGCCAGCAGCGGTATAGGGGGCGCCCCTAGAAACACCATATATTTT. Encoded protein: CASSGIGGAPRNTIYF.

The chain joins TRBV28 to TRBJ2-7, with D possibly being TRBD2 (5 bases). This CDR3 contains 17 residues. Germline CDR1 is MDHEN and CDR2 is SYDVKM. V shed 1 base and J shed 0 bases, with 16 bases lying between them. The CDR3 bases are TGTGCCAGCAGTTTATCACGCCCGGGGATAAGCTCCTACGAGCAGTACTTC. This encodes CASSLSRPGISSYEQYF. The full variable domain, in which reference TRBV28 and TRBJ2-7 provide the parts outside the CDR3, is DVKVTQSSRYLVKRTGEKVFLECVQDMDHENMFWYRQDPGLGLRLIYFSYDVKMKEKGDIPEGYSVSREKKERFSLILESASTNQTSMYLCASSLSRPGISSYEQYFGPGTRLTVT.